This TCR beta chain was observed in a study of cytomegalovirus exposure and HLA in healthy donors. The study, taken as a whole, reports: No immune exposure information besides CMV serostatus was available. Among CMV-associated TCR beta chains, most appeared HLA-restricted in a later analysis. Cytomegalovirus-associated TCR beta chains were listed, numbering more than 150.

The junction had 9 bases not matched to a gene; V was cut back by 3 bases and J by 5 bases. This CDR3 is built from 16 residues. Germline lookup yields CDR1 LNHDA and CDR2 SQIVND (reference sequence). As regards this clone: Its cognate antigen is unknown.

PCR employed 60 Vbeta and 13 Jbeta primers. Assay used: immunoSEQ multiplex PCR; TCRdb lists only in-frame clones, some missing. The sample contains 150,000 to 200,000 clones, approximately 80% of which appear only once. The chain joins TRBV19 to TRBJ2-2; TRBD1 matches 7 bases. This clonotype originated in a woman in her 40s in good health and CMV-seronegative. Sequencing was performed on PBMCs. The CDR3 region is CASSIGTGAYTGELFF. The CDR3 nucleotides are TGTGCCAGTAGTATCGGAACAGGGGCGTATACCGGGGAGCTGTTTTTT.